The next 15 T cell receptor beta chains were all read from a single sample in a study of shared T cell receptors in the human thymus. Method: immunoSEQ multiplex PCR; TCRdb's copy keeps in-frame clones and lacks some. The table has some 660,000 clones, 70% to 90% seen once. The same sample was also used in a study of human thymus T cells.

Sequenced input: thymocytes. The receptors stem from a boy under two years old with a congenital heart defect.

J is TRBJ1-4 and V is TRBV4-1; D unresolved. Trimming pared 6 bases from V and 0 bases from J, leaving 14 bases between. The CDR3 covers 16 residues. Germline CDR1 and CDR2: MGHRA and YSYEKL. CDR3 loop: CASRRTAIATNEKLFF. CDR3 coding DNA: TGCGCCAGCAGGAGGACTGCCATTGCAACTAATGAAAAACTGTTTTTT.

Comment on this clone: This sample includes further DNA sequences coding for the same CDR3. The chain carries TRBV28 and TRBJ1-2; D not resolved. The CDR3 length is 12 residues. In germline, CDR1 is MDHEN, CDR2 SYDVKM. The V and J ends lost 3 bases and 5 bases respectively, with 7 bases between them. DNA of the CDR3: TGTGCCAGCAGTTTGGGAGGTTATGGCTACACCTTC. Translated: CASSLGGYGYTF.

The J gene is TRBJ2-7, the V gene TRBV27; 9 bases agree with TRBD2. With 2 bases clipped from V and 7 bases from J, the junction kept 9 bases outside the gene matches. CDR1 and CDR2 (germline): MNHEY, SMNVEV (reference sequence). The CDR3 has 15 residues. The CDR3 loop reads CASSLGGRALGEQYF. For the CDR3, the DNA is TGTGCCAGCAGTTTAGGCGGGAGGGCCTTGGGGGAGCAGTACTTC.

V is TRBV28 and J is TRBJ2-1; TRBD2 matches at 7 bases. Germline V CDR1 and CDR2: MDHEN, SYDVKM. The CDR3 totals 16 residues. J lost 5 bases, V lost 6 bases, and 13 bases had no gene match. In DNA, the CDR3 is TGTGCCAGCAGCCCTCGGGGCGGGAGTCGGGACAATGAGCAGTTCTTC. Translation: CASSPRGGSRDNEQFF.

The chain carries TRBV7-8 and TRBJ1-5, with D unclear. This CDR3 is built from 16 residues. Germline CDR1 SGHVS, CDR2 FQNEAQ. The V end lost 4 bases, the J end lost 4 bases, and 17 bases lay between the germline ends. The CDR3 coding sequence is TGTGCCAGCAGCTCGACTCGACGGCGCGGGAATCAGCCCCAGCATTTT. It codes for CASSSTRRRGNQPQHF. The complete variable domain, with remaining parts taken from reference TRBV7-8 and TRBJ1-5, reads GAGVSQSPRYKVAKRGQDVALRCDPISGHVSLFWYQQALGQGPEFLTYFQNEAQLDKSGLPSDRFFAERPEGSVSTLKIQRTQQEDSAVYLCASSSTRRRGNQPQHFGDGTRLSIL.

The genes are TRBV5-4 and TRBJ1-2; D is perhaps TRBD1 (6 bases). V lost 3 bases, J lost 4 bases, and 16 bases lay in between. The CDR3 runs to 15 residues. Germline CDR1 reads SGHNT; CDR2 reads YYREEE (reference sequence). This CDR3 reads CASSSGRDRSYGYTF. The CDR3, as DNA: TGTGCCAGCAGCTCTGGCCGCGACAGGTCCTATGGCTACACCTTC.

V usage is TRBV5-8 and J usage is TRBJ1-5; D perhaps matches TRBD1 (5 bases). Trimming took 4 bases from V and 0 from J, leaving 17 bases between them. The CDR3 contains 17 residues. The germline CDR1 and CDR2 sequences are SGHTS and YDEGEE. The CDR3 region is CASSNWTTPNSNQPQHF. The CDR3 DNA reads TGTGCCAGCAGCAACTGGACAACGCCGAATAGCAATCAGCCCCAGCATTTT.

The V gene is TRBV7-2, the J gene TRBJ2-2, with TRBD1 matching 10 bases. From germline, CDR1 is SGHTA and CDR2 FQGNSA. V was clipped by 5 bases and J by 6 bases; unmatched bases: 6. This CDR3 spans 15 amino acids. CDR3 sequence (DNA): TGTGCCAGCAGCCCACGGACAGGGGGAGCCGGGGAGCTGTTTTTT. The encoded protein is CASSPRTGGAGELFF.

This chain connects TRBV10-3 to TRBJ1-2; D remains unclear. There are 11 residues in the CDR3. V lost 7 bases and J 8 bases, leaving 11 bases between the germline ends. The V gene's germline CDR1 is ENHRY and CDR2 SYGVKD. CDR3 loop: CAIIGVLGYTF. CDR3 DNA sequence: TGTGCCATCATCGGGGTTTTAGGCTACACCTTC.

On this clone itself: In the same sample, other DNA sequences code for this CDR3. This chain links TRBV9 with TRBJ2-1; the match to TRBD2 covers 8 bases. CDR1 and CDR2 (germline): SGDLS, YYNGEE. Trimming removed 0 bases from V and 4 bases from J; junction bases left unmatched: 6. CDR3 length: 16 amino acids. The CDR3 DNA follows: TGTGCCAGCAGCGTAGGGCTAGCGGGTACATACAATGAGCAGTTCTTC. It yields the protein CASSVGLAGTYNEQFF.

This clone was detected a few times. CDR3 sequence: CASSERENNQPQHF. CDR3 in DNA: TGTGCCAGCAGTGAGCGGGAAAACAATCAGCCCCAGCATTTT. The genes are TRBV2 and TRBJ1-5; D uncertain. The germline V gene encodes CDR1 SNHLY and CDR2 FYNNEI. The CDR3 loop spans 14 amino acids. Trimming removed 3 bases at V and 3 bases at J, with 9 bases between.

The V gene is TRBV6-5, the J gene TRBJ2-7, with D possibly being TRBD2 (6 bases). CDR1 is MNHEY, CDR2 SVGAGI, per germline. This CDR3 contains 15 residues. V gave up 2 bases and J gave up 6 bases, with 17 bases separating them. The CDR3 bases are TGTGCCAGCAGTTACGTTTTTGGGAGGAGGTCCGAGCAGTACTTC. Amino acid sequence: CASSYVFGRRSEQYF.

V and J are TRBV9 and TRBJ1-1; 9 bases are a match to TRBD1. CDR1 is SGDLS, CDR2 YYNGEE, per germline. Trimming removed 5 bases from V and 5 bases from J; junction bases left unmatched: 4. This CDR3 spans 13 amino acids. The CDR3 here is CASSIQGATEAFF. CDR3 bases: TGTGCCAGCAGTATACAGGGGGCAACTGAAGCTTTCTTT.

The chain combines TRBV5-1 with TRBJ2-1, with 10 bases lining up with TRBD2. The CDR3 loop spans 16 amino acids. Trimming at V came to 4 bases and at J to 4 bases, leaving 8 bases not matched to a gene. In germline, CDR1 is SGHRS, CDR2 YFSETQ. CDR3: CASSHLAGDLYNEQFF. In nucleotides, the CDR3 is TGCGCCAGCAGCCACCTAGCGGGAGACCTTTACAATGAGCAGTTCTTC.

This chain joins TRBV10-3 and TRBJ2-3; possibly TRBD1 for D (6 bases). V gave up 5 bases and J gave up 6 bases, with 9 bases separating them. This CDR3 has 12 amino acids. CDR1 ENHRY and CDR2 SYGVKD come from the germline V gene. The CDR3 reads CAISKRGDTQYF. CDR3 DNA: TGTGCCATCAGTAAAAGGGGGGATACGCAGTATTTT.